In this sample, the clone carrying this T cell receptor beta chain turned up a few times. Its specificity is unknown. This CDR3 region has 17 residues. TCRdb reprocessed the 5' RACE reads via MiXCR and lists one record per CDR3 protein. The data show about 510,000 distinct CDR3 sequences, 21% seen once. This sample is drawn from a study of T cells after yellow fever vaccination. General observations from the study: FACS-sorted repertoires could harbor abundant contaminating bulk-population clonotypes.

This rearrangement joins TRBV21-1 to TRBJ2-6; the tabulated D call, TRBD1, remains unverified against the DNA. TRBV21-1 is a recognized pseudogene. The sequence was obtained from a man between 18 and 35 years old who received the YFV17D yellow fever vaccine. The sample was PBMCs, taken less than 25 days after the first yellow fever vaccination. In DNA, the CDR3 is TGTGCCAGCAGCAAGGGTGAGGGGGCCTGTGGGGCCAACGTCCTGACTTTC. As protein: CASSKGEGACGANVLTF.